This TCR beta chain emerged from a study of T cells in Graves' hyperthyroidism and ophthalmopathy. Those patients with uncontrolled infection, other autoimmune disease, pregnancy or lactation were excluded. Fresh 10 ml peripheral blood yielded PBMCs. With 6 bases removed from V and 1 base from J, the gap between germline ends came to 12 bases. The CDR3 runs to 14 residues. Germline V CDR1 and CDR2: LNHDA, SQIVND (reference sequence). TCR beta CDR3 sequences were amplified from RNA transcripts. In the first-round RT-PCR of the TCR CDR3, the HTBI primer set was used. TCRdb itself ran the multiplex PCR reads through MiXCR, one entry per CDR3 protein. The sample lists 550,000 to 600,000 distinct CDR3 sequences, more than 13% occurring once.

Sequencing input: blood. The receptor was derived from a woman aged 18-29 years with Graves' ophthalmopathy. The chain carries TRBV19 and TRBJ1-1; TRBD1 is a possible D gene (5 bases). In DNA, the CDR3 is TGTGCCAGTAGCTCGACAGACCAGAACACTGAAGCTTTCTTT. Translating it yields CASSSTDQNTEAFF.